This TCR beta chain was retrieved from a study of control samples from healthy donors and cancer patients. Germline V lookup: CDR1 LGHDT, CDR2 YNNKEL (reference sequence). CDR3 length: 15 residues. Trimming removed 0 bases at V and 10 bases at J, with 13 bases between. Using immunoSEQ multiplex PCR, the repertoire was profiled, and TCRdb retains in-frame clones only, with some absent. The repertoire holds 100,000 to 150,000 clones, roughly 90% seen once, with approximately 9% in the top ten. This TCR was sampled from a man aged 18 to 29 in good health. The sequenced sample was blood. The rearrangement uses TRBV3-1 (or the pseudogene TRBV3-2) and TRBJ1-6; unclear D gene. The CDR3 loop is CASSQDVVRRSPLHF. The CDR3 DNA reads TGTGCCAGCAGCCAAGATGTGGTCAGGAGATCACCCCTCCACTTT.